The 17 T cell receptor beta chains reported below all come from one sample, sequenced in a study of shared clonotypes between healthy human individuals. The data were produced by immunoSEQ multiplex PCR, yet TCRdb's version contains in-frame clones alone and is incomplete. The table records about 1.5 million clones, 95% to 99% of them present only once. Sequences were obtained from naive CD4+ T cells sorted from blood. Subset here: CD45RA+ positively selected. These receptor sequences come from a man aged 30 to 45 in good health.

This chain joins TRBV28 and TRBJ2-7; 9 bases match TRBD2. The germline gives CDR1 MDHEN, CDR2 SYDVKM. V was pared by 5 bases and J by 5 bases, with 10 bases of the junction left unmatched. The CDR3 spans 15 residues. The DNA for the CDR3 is TGTGCCAGCAGTACCGGAGGTAGCGGGAGTCACGAGCAGTACTTC. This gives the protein CASSTGGSGSHEQYF.

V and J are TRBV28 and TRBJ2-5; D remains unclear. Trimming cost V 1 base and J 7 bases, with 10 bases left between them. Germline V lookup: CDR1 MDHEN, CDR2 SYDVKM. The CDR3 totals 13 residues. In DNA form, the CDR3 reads TGTGCCAGCAGTTTATTCGCTCGGGCGACCCAGTACTTC. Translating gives CASSLFARATQYF.

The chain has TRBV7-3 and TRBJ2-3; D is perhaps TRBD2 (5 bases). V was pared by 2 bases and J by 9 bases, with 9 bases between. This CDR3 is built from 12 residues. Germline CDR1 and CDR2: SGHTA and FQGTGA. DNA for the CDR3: TGTGCCAGCAGCTTAGCCCCGGGAACGCAGTATTTT. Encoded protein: CASSLAPGTQYF.

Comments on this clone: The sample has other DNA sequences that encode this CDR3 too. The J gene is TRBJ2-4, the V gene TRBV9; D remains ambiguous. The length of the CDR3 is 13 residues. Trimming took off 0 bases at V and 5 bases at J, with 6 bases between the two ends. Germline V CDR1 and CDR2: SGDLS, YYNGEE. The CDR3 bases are TGTGCCAGCAGCGTAGGACCACAAAACATTCAGTACTTC. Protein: CASSVGPQNIQYF.

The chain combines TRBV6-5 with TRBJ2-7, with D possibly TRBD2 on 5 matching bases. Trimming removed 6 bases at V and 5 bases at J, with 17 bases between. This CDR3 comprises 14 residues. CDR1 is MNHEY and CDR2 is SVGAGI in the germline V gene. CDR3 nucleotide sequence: TGTGCCAGCAGCCGCGGACTCAACAACAACGAGCAGTACTTC. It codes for CASSRGLNNNEQYF.

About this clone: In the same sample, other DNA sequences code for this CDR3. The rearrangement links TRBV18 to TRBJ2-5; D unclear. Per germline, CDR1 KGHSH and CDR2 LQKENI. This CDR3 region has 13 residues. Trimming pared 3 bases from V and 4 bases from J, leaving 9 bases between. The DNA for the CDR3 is TGTGCCAGCTCACCCCCAGTGAGAGAGACCCAGTACTTC. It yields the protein CASSPPVRETQYF.

As DNA, the CDR3 is TGCGCCAGCAGCGCGGCCGGGACTACGTACAATGAGCAGTTCTTC. It codes for CASSAAGTTYNEQFF. This chain uses TRBV5-1 with TRBJ2-1; 7 positions agree with TRBD2. Germline CDR1 SGHRS, CDR2 YFSETQ. Germline trimming cut 4 bases from V and 4 bases from J; bases unmatched to any gene: 8. CDR3 length equals 15 residues. Together with reference TRBV5-1 and TRBJ2-1, the CDR3 gives the full variable domain: KAGVTQTPRYLIKTRGQQVTLSCSPISGHRSVSWYQQTPGQGLQFLFEYFSETQRNKGNFPGRFSGRQFSNSRSEMNVSTLELGDSALYLCASSAAGTTYNEQFFGPGTRLTVL.

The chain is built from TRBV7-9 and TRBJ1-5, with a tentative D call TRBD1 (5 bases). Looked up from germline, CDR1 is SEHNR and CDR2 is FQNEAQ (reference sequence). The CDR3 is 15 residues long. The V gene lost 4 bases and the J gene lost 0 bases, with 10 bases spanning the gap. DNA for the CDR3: TGTGCCAGCAGCTCTGAGGGGAGTAGCAATCAGCCCCAGCATTTT. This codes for CASSSEGSSNQPQHF.

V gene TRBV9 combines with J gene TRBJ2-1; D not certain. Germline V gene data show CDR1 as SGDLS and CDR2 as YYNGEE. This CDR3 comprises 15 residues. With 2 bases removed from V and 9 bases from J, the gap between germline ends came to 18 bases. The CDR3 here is CASSVLGAMGGEQFF. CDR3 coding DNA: TGTGCCAGCAGCGTGTTAGGAGCGATGGGTGGTGAGCAGTTCTTC.

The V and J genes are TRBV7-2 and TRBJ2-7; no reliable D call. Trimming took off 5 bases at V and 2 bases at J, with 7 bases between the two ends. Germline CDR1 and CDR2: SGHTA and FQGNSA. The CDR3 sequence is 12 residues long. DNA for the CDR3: TGTGCCAGCAGCCAGCGAGCCTACGAGCAGTACTTC. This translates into CASSQRAYEQYF.

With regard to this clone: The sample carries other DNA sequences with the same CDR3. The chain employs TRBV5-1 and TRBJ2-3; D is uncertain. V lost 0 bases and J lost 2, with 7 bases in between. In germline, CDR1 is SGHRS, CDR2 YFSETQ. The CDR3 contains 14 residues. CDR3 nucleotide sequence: TGCGCCAGCAGCTTGGTGGCAGACACAGATACGCAGTATTTT. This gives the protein CASSLVADTDTQYF.

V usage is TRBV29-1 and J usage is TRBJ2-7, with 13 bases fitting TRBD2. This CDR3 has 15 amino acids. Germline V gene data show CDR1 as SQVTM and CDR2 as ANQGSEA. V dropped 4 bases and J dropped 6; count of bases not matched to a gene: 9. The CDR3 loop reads CSVGQLAGGEGEQYF. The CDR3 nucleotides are TGCAGCGTTGGACAACTAGCGGGAGGGGAGGGCGAGCAGTACTTC.

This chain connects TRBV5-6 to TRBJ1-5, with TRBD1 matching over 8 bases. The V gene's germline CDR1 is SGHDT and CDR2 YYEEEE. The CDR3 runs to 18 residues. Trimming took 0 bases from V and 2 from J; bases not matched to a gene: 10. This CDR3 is CASSLALTATGGNQPQHF. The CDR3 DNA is TGTGCCAGCAGCTTGGCCCTAACTGCGACAGGGGGCAATCAGCCCCAGCATTTT. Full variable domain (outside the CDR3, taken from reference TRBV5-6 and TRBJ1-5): DAGVTQSPTHLIKTRGQQVTLRCSPKSGHDTVSWYQQALGQGPQFIFQYYEEEERQRGNFPDRFSGHQFPNYSSELNVNALLLGDSALYLCASSLALTATGGNQPQHFGDGTRLSIL.

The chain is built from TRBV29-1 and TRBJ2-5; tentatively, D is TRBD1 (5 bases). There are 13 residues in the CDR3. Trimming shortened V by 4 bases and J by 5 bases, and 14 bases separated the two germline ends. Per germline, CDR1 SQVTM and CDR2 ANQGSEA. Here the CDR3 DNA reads TGCAGCGTTGGCAGGGTGATGGTGGAGACCCAGTACTTC. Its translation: CSVGRVMVETQYF.

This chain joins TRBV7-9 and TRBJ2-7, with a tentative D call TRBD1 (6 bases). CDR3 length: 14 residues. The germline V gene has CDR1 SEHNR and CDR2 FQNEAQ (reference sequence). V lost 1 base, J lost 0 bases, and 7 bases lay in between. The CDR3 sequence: CASSLDRVSYEQYF. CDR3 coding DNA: TGTGCCAGCAGCTTAGACAGGGTCTCCTACGAGCAGTACTTC.

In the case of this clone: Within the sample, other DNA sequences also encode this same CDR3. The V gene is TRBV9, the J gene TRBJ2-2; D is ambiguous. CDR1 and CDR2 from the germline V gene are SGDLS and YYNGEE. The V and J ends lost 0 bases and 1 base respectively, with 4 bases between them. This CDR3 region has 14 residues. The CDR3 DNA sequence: TGTGCCAGCAGCGTAGACCTGAACACCGGGGAGCTGTTTTTT. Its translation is CASSVDLNTGELFF.

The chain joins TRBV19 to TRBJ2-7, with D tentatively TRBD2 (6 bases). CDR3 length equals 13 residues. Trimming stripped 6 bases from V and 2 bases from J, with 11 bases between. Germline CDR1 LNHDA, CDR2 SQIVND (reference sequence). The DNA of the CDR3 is TGTGCCAGTAGCGGGAGTTTAACCTACGAGCAGTACTTC. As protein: CASSGSLTYEQYF. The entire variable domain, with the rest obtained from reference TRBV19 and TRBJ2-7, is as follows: DGGITQSPKYLFRKEGQNVTLSCEQNLNHDAMYWYRQDPGQGLRLIYYSQIVNDFQKGDIAEGYSVSREKKESFPLTVTSAQKNPTAFYLCASSGSLTYEQYFGPGTRLTVT.